This T cell receptor (beta chain) was captured by sequencing in a study of identical twins. This clonotype was picked up many times. The target antigen is unknown. Study findings and constraints: Zero-insertion analyses could be partly confounded by invariant MAIT and iNKT cells. Cord blood beta clonotypes present at high abundance carried fewer insertions; no such pattern appeared in memory repertoires.

TCRdb itself ran the 5' RACE reads through MiXCR, one entry per CDR3 protein. The sample has hundreds of thousands of distinct CDR3 sequences; 12% are singletons. The ends were cut back, 4 bases at V and 3 bases at J, with 18 bases in the middle. This CDR3 contains 17 residues. Germline CDR1 and CDR2: LGHNA and YNFKEQ. This sample was shared with a second study, whose subject was yellow fever vaccine responses in identical twins. According to that study: Each twin's T cell response to the vaccine was reported to look partly convergent and partly personalized.

The clonotype comes from a woman in her late teens or twenties in good health. Sequenced input: PBMCs. This chain uses TRBV4-2 with TRBJ2-2; D gene unclear. CDR3 sequence reads: CASSPRQESKDTGELFF. CDR3 DNA: TGTGCCAGCAGCCCCCGGCAGGAGAGTAAAGACACCGGGGAGCTGTTTTTT.